The 22 T cell receptor beta chains below come from one sample, sequenced in a study of T cell repertoires in cytomegalovirus infection. TCRdb analysed the reads with MiXCR anew, one entry per CDR3 protein. The sample shows around 740,000 distinct CDR3 sequences, roughly 36% of them seen only once. The sequenced material came from PBMCs. These receptors all stem from a human donor in good health (CMV status not recorded). Some clones in this sample may be carry-over from other donors' samples.

The chain uses TRBV5-6 and TRBJ1-2; TRBD1 matches 11 bases. Germline V gene lookup returns CDR1 SGHDT and CDR2 YYEEEE. This CDR3 region has 15 residues. Unmatched junction bases numbered 7, after V lost 2 bases and J lost 7 bases. The CDR3 reads CASSFSGTGGLGYTF. CDR3 coding DNA: TGTGCCAGCAGCTTCTCGGGGACAGGGGGGCTTGGCTACACCTTC.

This chain connects TRBV7-2 to TRBJ2-2; weak D call: TRBD1 (6 bases). The V end was cut by 3 bases, the J end by 6 bases, with 11 bases between. The CDR3 contains 14 residues. Germline values: CDR1 SGHTA, CDR2 FQGNSA. Here the CDR3 DNA reads TGTGCCAGCAGCTTGGGTCAGGGGTCCGGGGAGCTGTTTTTT. Translation: CASSLGQGSGELFF. Full variable domain (remainder filled in from reference TRBV7-2 and TRBJ2-2): GAGVSQSPSNKVTEKGKDVELRCDPISGHTALYWYRQSLGQGLEFLIYFQGNSAPDKSGLPSDRFSAERTGGSVSTLTIQRTQQEDSAVYLCASSLGQGSGELFFGEGSRLTVL.

With respect to this clonotype: A junction boundary mismatches the germline segment, possibly from a read error. The V gene is TRBV19, the J gene TRBJ1-2; D might be TRBD1 (6 bases). From germline, CDR1 is LNHDA and CDR2 SQIVND (reference sequence). The CDR3 covers 13 residues. This chain's CDR3 is CASSPTRTDGYAF. The CDR3, as DNA: TGTGCCAGTAGCCCAACCAGGACAGATGGCTACGCCTTC.

The chain joins TRBV13 to TRBJ1-2; D gene uncertain. Trimming removed 0 bases from V and 6 bases from J, with 17 bases in between. The CDR3 is 16 amino acids. Germline V gene data show CDR1 as PRHDT and CDR2 as FYEKMQ (reference sequence). The CDR3 loop reads CASSLGAKEGWDGYTF. CDR3 nucleotide sequence: TGTGCCAGCAGCTTAGGAGCGAAAGAGGGCTGGGATGGCTACACCTTC.

The genes are TRBV4-1 and TRBJ1-6, with D perhaps matching TRBD1 (5 bases). Germline V gene lookup returns CDR1 MGHRA and CDR2 YSYEKL. This CDR3 is built from 15 residues. The V end was cut by 3 bases, the J end by 5 bases, with 11 bases between. CDR3 sequence (DNA): TGCGCCAGCAGCCACGACAGCTGGAATAATTCACCCCTCCACTTT. Its protein is CASSHDSWNNSPLHF.

This clonotype was found many times. The CDR3 is CASSLRGYQPQHF. As DNA, the CDR3 is TGTGCCAGCAGTTTAAGAGGTTATCAGCCCCAGCATTTT. The chain combines TRBV27 with TRBJ1-5, with D unclear. In germline, CDR1 is MNHEY, CDR2 SMNVEV (reference sequence). The V end was cut by 2 bases, the J end by 5 bases, with 7 bases between. The CDR3 consists of 13 residues.

The rearrangement uses TRBV19 and TRBJ1-3, with 7 bases identical to TRBD1. The CDR3 contains 15 residues. Germline CDR1 LNHDA, CDR2 SQIVND (reference sequence). J gave up 0 bases and V 10 bases, and 9 bases lay outside the gene matches. CDR3 coding DNA: TGTGCCACCACCACGGAGGGGGCCTCTGGAAACACCATATATTTT. The encoded protein is CATTTEGASGNTIYF.

The rearrangement links TRBV7-9 to TRBJ2-5; TRBD1 matches at 9 bases. The trim removed 5 bases at V and 1 base at J, leaving 5 bases unmatched. The CDR3 has 15 residues. CDR1 is SEHNR, CDR2 FQNEAQ, per germline (reference sequence). DNA of the CDR3: TGTGCCAGCAGCAATCCGGGACAGGGCCAAGAGACCCAGTACTTC. It yields the protein CASSNPGQGQETQYF.

This clonotype was detected a few times. The chain recombines TRBV7-9 with TRBJ2-2; 11 positions agree with TRBD1. This CDR3 comprises 16 residues. Germline V lookup: CDR1 SEHNR, CDR2 FQNEAQ (reference sequence). Germline trimming cut 5 bases from V and 0 bases from J; bases unmatched to any gene: 2. CDR3 loop: CASSKGQGANTGELFF. In nucleotides, the CDR3 is TGTGCCAGCAGCAAGGGACAGGGGGCGAACACCGGGGAGCTGTTTTTT.

The J gene is TRBJ2-7, the V gene TRBV6-5; D might be TRBD1 or TRBD2, each matching 6 bases. The germline CDR1 and CDR2 sequences are MNHEY and SVGAGI. This CDR3 has 14 amino acids. V lost 4 bases and J 3 bases, leaving 13 bases between the germline ends. The CDR3 sequence is CASSFGEGGYEQYF. In nucleotides, the CDR3 is TGTGCCAGCAGTTTCGGAGAGGGGGGCTACGAGCAGTACTTC.

This clonotype was found a few times. This chain uses TRBV12-3 or TRBV12-4 with TRBJ1-6, with TRBD1 matching over 8 bases. The CDR3 length is 14 residues. The V and J ends lost 6 bases and 6 bases, in that order; junction bases with no gene match: 4. The CDR3 bases are TGTGCCAGCAGGACAGGGGTTTTTAATTCACCCCTCCACTTT. Residues: CASRTGVFNSPLHF.

The sample holds a few counts of this clonotype. This chain joins TRBV28 and TRBJ1-4; TRBD1 is a possible D gene (5 bases). V dropped 5 bases and J dropped 3 bases, with 16 bases sitting between them. The CDR3 totals 16 residues. Per germline, CDR1 MDHEN and CDR2 SYDVKM. In DNA form, the CDR3 reads TGTGCCAGCAGTCTCTACCCCGGGGCCCCTAATGAAAAACTGTTTTTT. This sequence encodes CASSLYPGAPNEKLFF.

A few counts support this clonotype. The V call is TRBV6-6, the J call TRBJ1-1, with D maybe TRBD1 (6 bases). Trimming cost V 2 bases and J 5 bases, with 15 bases left between them. The CDR3 sequence is 15 residues long. Looked up from germline, CDR1 is MNHNY and CDR2 is SVGAGI (reference sequence). CDR3 loop: CASSYQTGGGTEAFF. As DNA, the CDR3 is TGTGCCAGCAGTTACCAGACAGGAGGGGGGACTGAAGCTTTCTTT.

This clonotype has just a few counts. The chain joins TRBV7-6 to TRBJ1-1; TRBD1 matches at 10 bases. CDR1 SGHVS and CDR2 FNYEAQ come from the germline V gene. CDR3 length: 14 amino acids. J was trimmed by 1 base and V by 10 bases; bases with no gene match: 6. The CDR3 DNA sequence: TGTGCCACCCAGACAGGGGGCTGGAACACTGAAGCTTTCTTT. Translation gives CATQTGGWNTEAFF.

The chain joins TRBV24-1 to TRBJ1-1; 7 positions match TRBD1. This CDR3 contains 12 residues. Germline V lookup: CDR1 KGHDR, CDR2 SFDVKD. Trimming removed 3 bases from V and 10 bases from J; junction bases left unmatched: 4. CDR3 DNA: TGTGCCACCAGTGATCCCAACAGGGGAGCTTTCTTT. It encodes CATSDPNRGAFF.

This clonotype has a handful of counts. This chain uses TRBV28 with TRBJ2-1, with 12 bases aligning to TRBD2. The CDR3 extends over 17 amino acids. V lost 5 bases to trimming and J lost 0 bases; unmatched junction nucleotides: 5. The V gene's germline CDR1 is MDHEN and CDR2 SYDVKM. The DNA of the CDR3 is TGTGCCAGCAGTACCTCTAGCGGGAGGGCCTCCTACAATGAGCAGTTCTTC. Protein sequence: CASSTSSGRASYNEQFF.

This sequence joins TRBV19 and TRBJ1-2, with 8 bases identical to TRBD1. J was trimmed by 5 bases and V by 3 bases; bases with no gene match: 8. The CDR3 has 15 residues. Looked up from germline, CDR1 is LNHDA and CDR2 is SQIVND (reference sequence). The CDR3 loop reads CASSIPGGATYGYTF. CDR3 DNA sequence: TGTGCCAGTAGTATCCCAGGGGGCGCAACGTATGGCTACACCTTC.

This clonotype came up once. The chain uses TRBV6-5 and TRBJ1-6; D uncertain. Germline CDR1 reads MNHEY; CDR2 reads SVGAGI. V was clipped by 6 bases and J by 7 bases, with 13 bases between them. The CDR3 contains 14 residues. CDR3 coding DNA: TGTGCCAGCAGCCCGGCCTTAAGAAATTCACCCCTCCACTTT. Its protein product is CASSPALRNSPLHF.

Only a few counts were recorded for this clonotype. The rearrangement joins TRBV28 to TRBJ2-4; TRBD2 agrees at 8 bases. The germline CDR1 and CDR2 sequences are MDHEN and SYDVKM. The CDR3 contains 17 residues. Trimming at V came to 5 bases and at J to 0 bases, leaving 9 bases not matched to a gene. Here the CDR3 reads CASSAFGGVLAKNIQYF. CDR3 sequence (DNA): TGTGCCAGCAGTGCCTTCGGGGGGGTGCTAGCCAAAAACATTCAGTACTTC. The complete variable domain, with remaining parts taken from reference TRBV28 and TRBJ2-4, reads DVKVTQSSRYLVKRTGEKVFLECVQDMDHENMFWYRQDPGLGLRLIYFSYDVKMKEKGDIPEGYSVSREKKERFSLILESASTNQTSMYLCASSAFGGVLAKNIQYFGAGTRLSVL.

This rearrangement joins TRBV6-1 to TRBJ1-3; D uncertain. The germline V gene encodes CDR1 MNHNS and CDR2 SASEGT. Deletions cut 4 bases from V and 1 base from J, with 8 bases between. The CDR3 consists of 14 residues. CDR3 region: CASSGKKSGNTIYF. The CDR3 DNA follows: TGTGCCAGCAGTGGGAAGAAGTCTGGAAACACCATATATTTT.

A few counts support this clonotype. CDR3 sequence: CSPPTPGGGYNEQFF. Written as DNA, the CDR3 is TGCAGCCCACCCACTCCGGGGGGCGGGTACAATGAGCAGTTCTTC. This sequence joins TRBV20-1 and TRBJ2-1; a possible D gene is TRBD2 (7 bases). This CDR3 has 15 amino acids. Per germline, CDR1 DFQATT and CDR2 SNEGSKA (reference sequence).

This clonotype was observed a handful of times. The chain is built from TRBV12-3 or TRBV12-4 and TRBJ1-2; D remains ambiguous. Trimming stripped 2 bases from V and 8 bases from J, with 9 bases between. CDR3 length: 12 amino acids. The DNA for the CDR3 is TGTGCCAGCAGTTTACTGGGTGAAGGCTACACCTTC. Protein: CASSLLGEGYTF.